Listed below are T cell receptor beta chains from one sample, sequenced in a study of blood T cells in healthy people across ages. Via MiXCR, TCRdb re-called the 5' RACE reads, giving one row per CDR3 protein. Of 600,000 to 850,000 distinct CDR3 sequences in the sample, roughly 43% were seen once. Material for sequencing was blood. These receptors were collected from a woman aged 60-75 years in good health. The CDR3 runs from the conserved cysteine through the conserved F or W. A D gene is named only where the DNA matches it firmly. Part of the rows lack a size; the others show once, few, many or a class for expanded clones.

TRBJ2-1 - TRBV6-6 TRBD2 CASSKPSGGMDEQFF TGTGCCAGCAGTAAACCTAGCGGGGGTATGGATGAGCAGTTCTTC
TRBJ2-1 few TRBV11-3 - CASNREQFF TGTGCCAGCAACAGGGAGCAGTTCTTC
TRBJ2-1 - TRBV5-1 TRBD1 CASSRGGGSSYNEQFF TGCGCCAGTAGCCGAGGGGGCGGCAGCTCCTACAATGAGCAGTTCTTC
TRBJ1-2 - TRBV20-1 - CSARTSGGDYGYTF TGCAGTGCTAGAACATCTGGGGGAGACTATGGCTACACCTTC
TRBJ2-3 few TRBV20-1 TRBD2 CSASDNTRLATSTDTQYF TGCAGTGCTAGTGATAATACGAGACTAGCCACTAGCACAGATACGCAGTATTTT
TRBJ2-5 - TRBV20-1 TRBD2 CSASSSGEETQYF TGCAGTGCTAGTTCTAGCGGGGAAGAGACCCAGTACTTC
TRBJ2-1 - TRBV7-6 - CASTTDGSSYNEQFF TGTGCCAGCACCACGGACGGCAGCTCCTACAATGAGCAGTTCTTC
TRBJ1-2 many TRBV27 - CASSLGPGDGYTF TGTGCCAGCAGTTTAGGACCAGGGGATGGCTACACCTTC
TRBJ2-1 - TRBV6-1 TRBD2 CASSSLALSERGSNEQFF TGTGCCAGCAGTAGCCTTGCCCTTTCTGAGCGGGGGAGCAATGAGCAGTTCTTC
TRBJ2-7 - TRBV2 TRBD1 CASSAGTGSREQYF TGTGCCAGCAGTGCGGGGACAGGGAGTCGGGAGCAGTACTTC
TRBJ2-1 - TRBV6-1 TRBD2 CASRKRDSPNNYNEQFF TGTGCCAGCAGGAAGCGGGACTCCCCTAATAACTACAATGAGCAGTTCTTC
TRBJ2-1 many TRBV7-2 - CASSLGPGEHNEQFF TGTGCCAGCAGCTTAGGTCCGGGAGAGCACAATGAGCAGTTCTTC
TRBJ2-6 few TRBV28 - CASSLYDSTLPGANVLTF TGTGCCAGCAGTTTGTATGACAGTACGCTCCCTGGGGCCAACGTCCTGACTTTC
TRBJ1-2 - TRBV6-5 - CASSAPAYGGYTF TGTGCCAGCAGTGCACCGGCTTATGGAGGCTACACCTTC
TRBJ2-2 - TRBV20-1 - CSANKGTNTGELFF TGCAGTGCTAATAAGGGGACCAACACCGGGGAGCTGTTTTTT
TRBJ2-7 few TRBV29-1 TRBD1 CSVEETGGEQYF TGCAGCGTTGAAGAAACAGGGGGCGAGCAGTACTTC
TRBJ2-4 - TRBV20-1 - CSARDPAKNIQYF TGCAGTGCTAGAGACCCAGCCAAAAACATTCAGTACTTC
TRBJ2-5 few TRBV12-3/TRBV12-4 - CASSGPGSLQETQYF TGTGCCAGCAGTGGACCCGGGAGCCTCCAAGAGACCCAGTACTTC
TRBJ2-7 many TRBV3-1 - CASSQVPSYEQYF TGTGCCAGCAGCCAAGTTCCCTCATACGAGCAGTACTTC
TRBJ1-1 - TRBV5-1 - CASSLQPTNTEAFF TGCGCCAGCAGCTTACAGCCGACGAACACTGAAGCTTTCTTT
TRBJ2-3 - TRBV3-1 TRBD2 CASSQWLAGTTDTQYF TGTGCCAGCAGCCAATGGCTAGCGGGAACCACAGATACGCAGTATTTT
TRBJ2-1 - TRBV27 - CASSPLTTPLGEQFF TGTGCCAGCAGTCCCCTAACTACCCCTTTGGGTGAGCAGTTCTTC
TRBJ1-1 few TRBV11-2 - CASSIDRPGDAFF TGTGCCAGCAGCATCGACAGGCCCGGGGACGCTTTCTTT
TRBJ2-3 - TRBV5-1 - CASSGTGIDGDMQYF TGCGCCAGCAGCGGCACAGGTATCGATGGAGATATGCAGTATTTT